Listed below are T cell receptor beta chains from one sample, sequenced in a study of cytomegalovirus exposure and HLA in healthy donors. Clones were sequenced by immunoSEQ multiplex PCR, and TCRdb holds only the in-frame ones, with some missing. The table has approximately 270,000 clones, just over 85% seen once. The sequencing input was PBMCs. These receptors all come from a woman between 18 and 29 years old in good health and CMV-seronegative. The CDR3 runs from the conserved cysteine through the conserved F or W. Each record gives: V gene, J gene, clone size, D gene, CDR3 protein, CDR3 DNA. The D gene is left open where the match is weak. Only part of the rows carry a size: once, few, many, or a class if the clone is expanded.

>TRBV30|TRBJ1-2|-|TRBD1
CAWSVHRTGVYGYTF
TGTGCCTGGAGTGTACATAGGACAGGGGTCTATGGCTACACCTTC
>TRBV2|TRBJ2-3|-|TRBD2
CASSPSGGDTDTQYF
TGTGCCAGCAGCCCCTCGGGGGGAGACACAGATACGCAGTATTTT
>TRBV25-1|TRBJ2-7|-|TRBD1
CASSESNRGPYEQYF
TGTGCCAGCAGTGAATCCAACAGGGGGCCCTACGAGCAGTACTTC
>TRBV19|TRBJ1-1|-|-
CASKAGGTEAFF
TGTGCCAGTAAAGCGGGGGGAACTGAAGCTTTCTTT
>TRBV19|TRBJ2-5|-|TRBD2
CASSTPGLAGAYQYF
TGTGCCAGTAGTACACCTGGACTAGCGGGAGCTTACCAGTACTTC
>TRBV5-4|TRBJ1-3|-|-
CASSLDRDRDTSSGNTIYF
TGTGCCAGCAGCTTGGATAGGGACCGGGACACGAGCTCTGGAAACACCATATATTTT
>TRBV5-4|TRBJ2-3|-|TRBD2
CASSLGLAGVTDTQYF
TGTGCCAGCAGCTTGGGTCTAGCGGGAGTCACAGATACGCAGTATTTT
>TRBV30|TRBJ1-1|-|-
CAWSLGEAFF
TGTGCCTGGAGTCTCGGTGAAGCTTTCTTT
>TRBV6-5|TRBJ2-7|-|-
CASSYELAYEQYF
TGTGCCAGCAGTTACGAACTCGCATACGAGCAGTACTTC
>TRBV19|TRBJ2-7|-|TRBD2
CASSTRPTSLGASYEQYF
TGTGCCAGTAGTACACGACCGACTAGCCTGGGAGCCTCCTACGAGCAGTACTTC
>TRBV19|TRBJ1-4|-|-
CASSRTASNEKLFF
TGTGCCAGTAGTCGGACAGCTTCTAATGAAAAACTGTTTTTT
>TRBV19|TRBJ2-3|-|-
CASSRNTDTQYF
TGTGCCAGTAGTCGTAATACAGATACGCAGTATTTT
>TRBV10-3|TRBJ1-6|-|-
CAITSDRQNSPLHF
TGTGCCATCACGTCAGATAGACAAAATTCACCCCTCCACTTT
>TRBV13|TRBJ2-7|-|-
CASRLISSYEQYF
TGTGCCAGCAGACTAATTTCCTCCTACGAGCAGTACTTC
>TRBV29-1|TRBJ2-6|-|-
CSVPDGTSGANVLTF
TGCAGCGTCCCTGACGGGACATCTGGGGCCAACGTCCTGACTTTC
>TRBV5-1|TRBJ2-7|-|TRBD1
CASSVTGGGSWYEQYF
TGCGCCAGCAGCGTGACAGGGGGCGGGTCGTGGTACGAGCAGTACTTC
>TRBV5-6|TRBJ1-4|-|TRBD1
CASSDDRGEKLFF
TGTGCCAGCAGTGATGACAGGGGTGAAAAACTGTTTTTT
>TRBV6-5|TRBJ1-1|-|-
CASSLESGYEAFF
TGTGCCAGCAGTCTCGAGTCCGGGTATGAAGCTTTCTTT
>TRBV28|TRBJ1-2|-|-
CASSLRAYGYTF
TGTGCCAGCAGTTTACGCGCCTATGGCTACACCTTC
>TRBV25-1|TRBJ1-1|-|-
CASSGAGPYTEAFF
TGTGCCAGCAGTGGGGCAGGCCCGTACACTGAAGCTTTCTTT
>TRBV5-1|TRBJ2-2|-|-
CASSLLAPSENTGELFF
TGCGCCAGCAGCTTACTGGCCCCGAGCGAGAACACCGGGGAGCTGTTTTTT
>TRBV4-3|TRBJ1-2|-|-
CASSQEKGFWANYGYTF
TGCGCCAGCAGCCAAGAGAAGGGGTTTTGGGCTAACTATGGCTACACCTTC
>TRBV6-1|TRBJ1-4|-|-
CASSDQGKATNEKLFF
TGTGCCAGCAGTGATCAGGGGAAAGCAACTAATGAAAAACTGTTTTTT
>TRBV18|TRBJ1-1|once|TRBD1
CASSPTGASTEAFF
TGTGCCAGCTCACCGACAGGGGCTAGCACTGAAGCTTTCTTT
>TRBV29-1|TRBJ1-1|few|-
CSALPGGGEAFF
TGCAGCGCCCTTCCCGGTGGTGGTGAAGCTTTCTTT